This T cell receptor beta chain was recovered during a study of T cell responses to AZD1222 COVID-19 vaccine. Germline CDR1 is SGHRS and CDR2 is YFSETQ. Trimming stripped 2 bases from V and 2 bases from J, with 11 bases between. This CDR3 is built from 14 residues. Assay: immunoSEQ multiplex PCR; the TCRdb copy retains only in-frame clones and omits some. The table has some 140,000 clones, under 95% seen once. The V and J genes are TRBV5-1 and TRBJ2-7; D possibly corresponds to TRBD1 (5 bases). This receptor was identified in an adult in good health. The material sequenced was peripheral blood, taken on day 0 of AZD1222 vaccination. CDR3: CASSFDRGAYEQYF. For the CDR3, the DNA is TGCGCCAGCAGCTTTGACAGAGGAGCCTACGAGCAGTACTTC.